The 17 T cell receptor beta chains reported below all come from one sample, sequenced in a study of blood T cells in healthy people across ages. A J-beta primer mix and a sample-barcoded 5' primer were used in a second PCR of roughly 6 to 11 cycles. TCRdb re-called the 5' RACE reads through MiXCR, storing one row per CDR3 protein. Of roughly 1.4 million distinct CDR3 sequences listed, 59% are singletons. The sequenced sample consisted of blood. Every receptor here comes from a man aged 18 to 30 in good health.

This clonotype was observed a handful of times. The rearrangement links TRBV29-1 to TRBJ2-3, with D unclear. The CDR3 consists of 13 residues. Germline V CDR1 and CDR2: SQVTM, ANQGSEA. V shed 4 bases and J shed 1 base, with 9 bases lying between them. The CDR3 region has the DNA TGCAGCGTTGGAGTCTTAGGCACAGATACGCAGTATTTT. The encoded protein is CSVGVLGTDTQYF.

This clonotype has just a few counts. V and J are TRBV25-1 and TRBJ2-7, with 8 bases identical to TRBD1. The V segment lost 8 bases and the J segment 5 bases; nucleotides outside the gene matches: 17. The CDR3 is 16 residues long. Germline values: CDR1 MGHDK, CDR2 SYGVNS. This CDR3 reads CASSSRARDRWNEQYF. The CDR3 nucleotides are TGTGCCAGCTCCTCACGGGCTAGGGACAGGTGGAACGAGCAGTACTTC.

The gene calls are TRBV5-1 and TRBJ2-3; D is undetermined. The CDR3 has 16 residues. Germline V gene data show CDR1 as SGHRS and CDR2 as YFSETQ. Trimming pared 0 bases from V and 0 bases from J, leaving 11 bases between. The chain's CDR3 is CASSLAHQSSTDTQYF. DNA of the CDR3: TGCGCCAGCAGCTTGGCGCATCAATCTAGCACAGATACGCAGTATTTT.

The rearrangement links TRBV20-1 to TRBJ2-7; TRBD2 agrees at 14 bases. CDR1 is DFQATT, CDR2 SNEGSKA, per germline (reference sequence). V dropped 6 bases and J dropped 4; count of bases not matched to a gene: 8. This CDR3 has 15 residues. CDR3 amino acids: CSAPIGTSGSYEQYF. In nucleotides, the CDR3 is TGCAGTGCACCTATTGGGACTAGCGGGAGTTACGAGCAGTACTTC.

J is TRBJ2-7 and V is TRBV28, with TRBD1 as a possible D gene (6 bases). CDR1 and CDR2 (germline): MDHEN, SYDVKM. V was clipped by 7 bases and J by 2 bases, with 12 bases between them. The CDR3 runs to 13 residues. CDR3 DNA sequence: TGTGCCAGCACCCACAGGGCACCCTACGAGCAGTACTTC. It yields the protein CASTHRAPYEQYF.

V is TRBV29-1 and J is TRBJ1-1, with TRBD1 matching over 7 bases. Per the germline V gene, CDR1 is SQVTM and CDR2 is ANQGSEA. CDR3 length: 11 amino acids. The trim removed 7 bases at V and 7 bases at J, leaving 6 bases unmatched. DNA for the CDR3: TGCAGCGCAACGACAGGGTATGAAGCTTTCTTT. Protein: CSATTGYEAFF.

V usage is TRBV9 and J usage is TRBJ2-3, with 8 bases lining up with TRBD1. In germline, CDR1 is SGDLS, CDR2 YYNGEE. The trim removed 3 bases at V and 8 bases at J, leaving 5 bases unmatched. The CDR3 extends over 13 amino acids. The CDR3 spells CASSAIQGGTQYF. For the CDR3, the DNA is TGTGCCAGCAGCGCAATACAGGGGGGTACGCAGTATTTT.

This clonotype was seen just once. CDR3 amino acids: CASSPVAGGSYNEQFF. The CDR3 DNA reads TGTGCCAGCAGCCCCGTAGCGGGAGGCTCCTACAATGAGCAGTTCTTC. The V and J genes are TRBV11-2 and TRBJ2-1, with 10 bases aligning to TRBD2. Germline assignment: CDR1 SGHAT and CDR2 FQNNGV. With V trimmed by 5 bases and J by 0 bases, 4 bases remained unmatched. This CDR3 contains 16 residues.

The chain uses TRBV15 and TRBJ2-5, with 11 bases matching TRBD2. CDR1 is LNHNV and CDR2 is YYDKDF in the germline V gene (reference sequence). This CDR3 is built from 17 residues. Unmatched junction bases numbered 7, after V lost 2 bases and J lost 2 bases. The CDR3 sequence is CATSRLGLAGGQETQYF. Written as DNA, the CDR3 is TGTGCCACCAGCAGACTGGGGCTAGCGGGAGGACAAGAGACCCAGTACTTC.

The CDR3: CASSPGQSGNEQYF. The CDR3 DNA is TGTGCCAGCAGCCCGGGACAGTCAGGCAATGAGCAGTACTTC. The rearrangement joins TRBV6-1 to TRBJ2-5; TRBD1 agrees at 7 bases. Germline CDR1 MNHNS, CDR2 SASEGT. The CDR3 is 14 residues long. J gave up 11 bases and V 6 bases, and 15 bases lay outside the gene matches.

This clonotype showed up just a few times. J is TRBJ2-1 and V is TRBV29-1; D is tentatively TRBD1 or TRBD2 (5 bases each). Germline values: CDR1 SQVTM, CDR2 ANQGSEA. Trimming shortened V by 7 bases and J by 8 bases, and 15 bases separated the two germline ends. The CDR3 length is 12 residues. The CDR3: CSARGASDEQFF. The CDR3 bases are TGCAGCGCGAGGGGCGCCTCCGATGAGCAGTTCTTC.

This clonotype showed up just a few times. J is TRBJ2-3 and V is TRBV7-9; tentative D call: TRBD2 (5 bases). Germline values: CDR1 SEHNR, CDR2 FQNEAQ (reference sequence). This CDR3 has 14 residues. V was shortened by 5 bases and J by 10 bases, with 19 bases between the two germline ends. The CDR3: CASSDQLGSYSQYF. Here the CDR3 DNA reads TGTGCCAGCAGCGATCAACTAGGCTCGTATTCGCAGTATTTT.

The CDR3 sequence is CSVERGPNQPQHF. The CDR3 nucleotides read TGCAGCGTTGAACGGGGCCCTAATCAGCCCCAGCATTTT. V is TRBV29-1 and J is TRBJ1-5, with D perhaps matching TRBD1 (5 bases). Germline V gene data show CDR1 as SQVTM and CDR2 as ANQGSEA. The length of the CDR3 is 13 residues. Trimming removed 2 bases from V and 4 bases from J, with 9 bases in between. Combining the CDR3 with reference TRBV29-1 and TRBJ1-5 gives the whole variable domain SAVISQKPSRDICQRGTSLTIQCQVDSQVTMMFWYRQQPGQSLTLIATANQGSEATYESGFVIDKFPISRPNLTFSTLTVSNMSPEDSSIYLCSVERGPNQPQHFGDGTRLSIL.

This chain links TRBV12-3 or TRBV12-4 with TRBJ1-2; possibly TRBD1 for D (5 bases). Trimming pared 5 bases from V and 7 bases from J, leaving 17 bases between. The CDR3 runs to 14 residues. The CDR3 region is CASSHESRAGGYTF. For the CDR3, the DNA is TGTGCCAGCAGTCACGAATCCAGGGCGGGTGGCTACACCTTC.

This chain joins TRBV12-3 or TRBV12-4 and TRBJ1-4, with D unresolved. The ends were cut back, 3 bases at V and 8 bases at J, with 13 bases in the middle. CDR3 length: 14 residues. CDR3 protein: CASSFTGLGEKLFF. DNA for the CDR3: TGTGCCAGCAGTTTTACTGGTTTAGGGGAAAAACTGTTTTTT.

The chain couples TRBV7-9 to TRBJ2-4, with 8 bases fitting TRBD2. CDR1 is SEHNR, CDR2 FQNEAQ, per germline (reference sequence). V lost 5 bases to trimming and J lost 8 bases; unmatched junction nucleotides: 5. The CDR3 consists of 13 residues. CDR3 loop: CASSPSGRDIQYF. CDR3 sequence (DNA): TGTGCCAGCAGCCCCAGCGGGAGAGACATTCAGTACTTC.

In its sample, this clonotype was seen once. The chain is built from TRBV6-5 and TRBJ1-3; TRBD1 matches 8 bases. Germline V gene data show CDR1 as MNHEY and CDR2 as SVGAGI. This CDR3 has 14 amino acids. V was pared by 5 bases and J by 8 bases, with 8 bases of the junction left unmatched. DNA for the CDR3: TGTGCCAGCAGTCGGACAGGGATGACGTACACCATATATTTT. This encodes CASSRTGMTYTIYF.